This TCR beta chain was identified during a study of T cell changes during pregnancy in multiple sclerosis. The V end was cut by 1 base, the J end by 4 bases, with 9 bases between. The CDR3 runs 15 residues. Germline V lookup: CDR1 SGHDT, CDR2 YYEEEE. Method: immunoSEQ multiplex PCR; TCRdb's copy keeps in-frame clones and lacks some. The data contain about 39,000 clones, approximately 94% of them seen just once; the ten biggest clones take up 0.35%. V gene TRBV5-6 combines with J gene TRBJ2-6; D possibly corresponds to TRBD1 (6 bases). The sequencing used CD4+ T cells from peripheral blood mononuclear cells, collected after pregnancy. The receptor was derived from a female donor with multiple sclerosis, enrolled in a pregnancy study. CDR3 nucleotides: TGTGCCAGCAGCTTGACAGGGTCAGGGGCCAACGTCCTGACTTTC. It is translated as CASSLTGSGANVLTF.